The 11 T cell receptor beta chains below all came from one sample that was sequenced in a study of T cells in Graves' hyperthyroidism and ophthalmopathy. RNA transcripts gave rise to amplified TCR beta CDR3 regions. Carried out on the TCR CDR3, a first-round RT-PCR used the HTBI primer set. Each CDR3 protein gets one entry after TCRdb re-called the multiplex PCR reads with MiXCR. Here the sample spans hundreds of thousands of distinct CDR3 sequences, approximately 15% being singletons. The sequenced sample consisted of blood. These receptors were collected from a woman younger than 45 with Graves' hyperthyroidism that later progressed to Graves' ophthalmopathy.

This clonotype was seen many times. The chain uses TRBV30 and TRBJ1-6, with TRBD1 identical over 9 bases. This CDR3 is built from 15 residues. The ends lost 8 bases at V and 5 bases at J; junction bases unmatched: 10. CDR1 and CDR2 from the germline V gene are GTSNPN and SVGIG (reference sequence). The CDR3 region is CARKDRGGNNSPLHF. Here the CDR3 DNA reads TGTGCCCGAAAGGACAGGGGTGGGAATAATTCACCCCTCCACTTT.

This clonotype came up many times. V is TRBV20-1 and J is TRBJ1-2; D is ambiguous. Germline V lookup: CDR1 DFQATT, CDR2 SNEGSKA (reference sequence). V was trimmed by 0 bases and J by 4 bases, leaving 3 bases between them. The CDR3 contains 11 residues. The CDR3 region is CSARDSYGYTF. As DNA, the CDR3 is TGCAGTGCTAGAGATAGCTATGGCTACACCTTC.

This clonotype occurred many times. The V and J genes are TRBV19 and TRBJ2-1; D is perhaps TRBD1 or TRBD2 (5 bases each). Germline lookup yields CDR1 LNHDA and CDR2 SQIVND (reference sequence). The CDR3 has 15 residues. Trimming stripped 0 bases from V and 4 bases from J, with 10 bases between. DNA for the CDR3: TGTGCCAGTAGTATAGACGGGACGGGATACAATGAGCAGTTCTTC. This gives the protein CASSIDGTGYNEQFF.

The chain carries TRBV3-1 and TRBJ1-2; no reliable D call. V was pared by 4 bases and J by 8 bases, with 8 bases between. The CDR3 extends over 11 amino acids. The germline V gene encodes CDR1 LGHDT and CDR2 YNNKEL (reference sequence). This CDR3 reads CASSLGEGYTF. The CDR3 DNA follows: TGTGCCAGCAGCCTTGGAGAGGGCTACACCTTC.

This clonotype was counted ten times or more. The chain is built from TRBV24-1 and TRBJ1-1, with TRBD1 matching over 8 bases. Unmatched junction bases numbered 6, after V lost 7 bases and J lost 6 bases. Germline V CDR1 and CDR2: KGHDR, SFDVKD. This CDR3 spans 13 amino acids. CDR3 amino acids: CATRDRESAEAFF. As DNA, the CDR3 is TGTGCCACCAGGGACAGGGAAAGCGCTGAAGCTTTCTTT.

The sample holds many counts of this clonotype. The V gene is TRBV6-1, the J gene TRBJ2-3; 7 positions agree with TRBD2. The CDR3 consists of 13 residues. J gave up 5 bases and V 5 bases, and 4 bases lay outside the gene matches. Per germline, CDR1 MNHNS and CDR2 SASEGT. The CDR3 DNA sequence: TGTGCCAGCAGTAAGGGAGGGAGAGATACGCAGTATTTT. Protein: CASSKGGRDTQYF.

This clonotype showed up many times. The chain combines TRBV18 with TRBJ1-1, with D possibly TRBD1 on 5 matching bases. Germline values: CDR1 KGHSH, CDR2 LQKENI. V gave up 3 bases and J gave up 4 bases, with 9 bases separating them. This CDR3 region has 13 residues. The CDR3 region has the DNA TGTGCCAGCTCACCGGGGGAGTCCACTGAAGCTTTCTTT. Translation: CASSPGESTEAFF.

The table lists this clonotype with many counts. This rearrangement joins TRBV12-3 or TRBV12-4 to TRBJ1-2; D ambiguous. CDR3 length: 15 residues. V lost 6 bases and J 2 bases, leaving 16 bases between the germline ends. This chain's CDR3 is CASSLFLTNNYGYTF. In DNA form, the CDR3 reads TGTGCCAGCAGCTTATTTCTCACAAACAACTATGGCTACACCTTC.

The table lists this clonotype with many counts. The J gene is TRBJ2-1, the V gene TRBV14, with D maybe TRBD1 (5 bases). The CDR3 contains 21 residues. Looked up from germline, CDR1 is SGHDN and CDR2 is FVKESK. The V end was cut by 3 bases, the J end by 0 bases, with 27 bases between. The CDR3 spells CASSHFFGQGIPLSSYNEQFF. Here the CDR3 DNA reads TGTGCCAGCAGCCACTTTTTCGGGCAGGGAATCCCCCTGAGCTCCTACAATGAGCAGTTCTTC.

This clonotype was observed at least ten times. The V call is TRBV15, the J call TRBJ1-6; a weak D match, TRBD1 (5 bases). Germline CDR1 and CDR2: LNHNV and YYDKDF (reference sequence). Trimming left V 3 bases short and J 14 bases short, with 11 bases between. The CDR3 runs to 12 residues. DNA for the CDR3: TGTGCCACCAGCAGGGGAGGGGTAGCCCTCCACTTT. This encodes CATSRGGVALHF.

This clonotype was found many times. The gene calls are TRBV20-1 and TRBJ1-1; TRBD1 matches 8 bases. This CDR3 has 14 amino acids. V dropped 5 bases and J dropped 4; count of bases not matched to a gene: 9. Germline V gives CDR1 DFQATT, CDR2 SNEGSKA (reference sequence). CDR3 sequence reads: CSAPRTGYGTEAFF. In DNA form, the CDR3 reads TGCAGTGCTCCCCGGACAGGGTACGGCACTGAAGCTTTCTTT.